The 18 T cell receptor beta chains in this list originate from one sample, sequenced in a study of T cell responses to AZD1222 COVID-19 vaccine. Method: immunoSEQ multiplex PCR; TCRdb's copy keeps in-frame clones and lacks some. The sample records around 130,000 clones, approximately 86% being singletons. Source: peripheral blood, taken on day 0 of AZD1222 vaccination. The origin of the receptors is an adult in good health.

J is TRBJ2-1 and V is TRBV28, with TRBD2 matching over 10 bases. The CDR3 totals 16 residues. J lost 2 bases, V lost 8 bases, and 9 bases had no gene match. In germline, CDR1 is MDHEN, CDR2 SYDVKM. In nucleotides, the CDR3 is TGTGCCAGCGGAATGCTAGCGGGAGTCCCCTACAATGAGCAGTTCTTC. Its protein is CASGMLAGVPYNEQFF.

The rearrangement joins TRBV3-1 (or the pseudogene TRBV3-2) to TRBJ2-1; 10 bases fit TRBD2. This CDR3 has 16 amino acids. CDR1 is LGHDT, CDR2 YNNKEL, per germline (reference sequence). The J segment lost 3 bases and the V segment lost 4 bases, leaving 6 bases of the junction unmatched. The CDR3 reads CASSLASGSHYNEQFF. Here the CDR3 DNA reads TGTGCCAGCAGCCTAGCTAGCGGGAGTCACTACAATGAGCAGTTCTTC.

The rearrangement links TRBV18 to TRBJ2-7, with D maybe TRBD2 (7 bases). The CDR3 is 15 amino acids. Germline CDR1 and CDR2: KGHSH and LQKENI. V lost 2 bases and J lost 0, with 11 bases in between. The CDR3 region is CASSPVGGGSYEQYF. DNA of the CDR3: TGTGCCAGCTCACCAGTAGGGGGGGGCTCCTACGAGCAGTACTTC.

The chain couples TRBV9 to TRBJ2-2; D is undetermined. Trimming pared 0 bases from V and 7 bases from J, leaving 13 bases between. Per the germline V gene, CDR1 is SGDLS and CDR2 is YYNGEE. The CDR3 extends over 15 amino acids. The CDR3 DNA reads TGTGCCAGCAGCGTAGGTAGCCCTCCCCTCGGGGAGCTGTTTTTT. It specifies CASSVGSPPLGELFF.

This clone has just a few counts. This chain connects TRBV4-3 to TRBJ2-7; 15 bases line up with TRBD2. This CDR3 contains 16 residues. With 0 bases clipped from V and 12 bases from J, the junction kept 9 bases outside the gene matches. The germline gives CDR1 LGHNA, CDR2 YSLEER. CDR3 sequence reads: CASSQEAGLAGGRRYF. CDR3 DNA sequence: TGCGCCAGCAGCCAAGAGGCGGGACTAGCGGGGGGTCGGAGGTACTTC.

This sequence joins TRBV12-3 or TRBV12-4 and TRBJ1-2; D remains unclear. Trimming removed 5 bases from V and 2 bases from J, with 9 bases in between. This CDR3 is built from 13 residues. CDR3 bases: TGTGCCAGCAGTCGCGGACGGAACTATGGCTACACCTTC. Residues: CASSRGRNYGYTF.

The chain uses TRBV4-1 and TRBJ2-7, with D hard to call. Germline V CDR1 and CDR2: MGHRA, YSYEKL. Trimming took off 0 bases at V and 6 bases at J, with 12 bases between the two ends. The CDR3 has 14 amino acids. CDR3 residues: CASSQEPPSGEQYF. Here the CDR3 DNA reads TGCGCCAGCAGCCAAGAACCCCCCTCGGGCGAGCAGTACTTC.

The genes are TRBV7-2 and TRBJ2-7, with D possibly matching TRBD1 (5 bases). The germline CDR1 and CDR2 sequences are SGHTA and FQGNSA. There are 13 residues in the CDR3. Trimming stripped 3 bases from V and 1 base from J, with 7 bases between. CDR3 nucleotide sequence: TGTGCCAGCAGCTTTCAGGGTTCCTACGAGCAGTACTTC. Residues: CASSFQGSYEQYF.

V and J are TRBV6-5 and TRBJ1-1; D is perhaps TRBD1 (5 bases). Trimming stripped 1 base from V and 6 bases from J, with 15 bases between. The V gene's germline CDR1 is MNHEY and CDR2 SVGAGI. The CDR3 has 15 residues. The CDR3 DNA reads as TGTGCCAGCAGTTACTTGTCGAGGGGTAGGGCTGAAGCTTTCTTT. As protein: CASSYLSRGRAEAFF.

The gene calls are TRBV3-1 (or the pseudogene TRBV3-2) and TRBJ2-2; the D gene could be TRBD1 or TRBD2 (5 bases each). V was trimmed by 4 bases and J by 4 bases, leaving 10 bases between them. CDR3 length: 14 amino acids. Germline CDR1 is LGHDT and CDR2 is YNNKEL (reference sequence). The CDR3 loop is CASSRDGGTGELFF. The CDR3 DNA sequence: TGTGCCAGCAGCCGCGATGGGGGCACCGGGGAGCTGTTTTTT.

This chain joins TRBV27 and TRBJ2-7; 9 bases match TRBD2. CDR3 length equals 16 residues. Germline CDR1 is MNHEY and CDR2 is SMNVEV (reference sequence). V shed 3 bases and J 3 bases; nucleotides not matched to a gene: 9. CDR3 in amino acids: CASSFSWSSGGYEQYF. The CDR3 bases are TGTGCCAGCAGTTTTAGTTGGAGTAGCGGGGGCTACGAGCAGTACTTC.

The J gene is TRBJ1-2, the V gene TRBV7-9; no clear D gene. Germline values: CDR1 SEHNR, CDR2 FQNEAQ (reference sequence). This CDR3 has 13 residues. The ends were cut back, 2 bases at V and 8 bases at J, with 12 bases in the middle. The CDR3 nucleotides are TGTGCCAGCAGCTTAAGAACGGCCGGCGGCTACACCTTC. Its translation: CASSLRTAGGYTF. Full variable domain (remainder filled in from reference TRBV7-9 and TRBJ1-2): DTGVSQNPRHKITKRGQNVTFRCDPISEHNRLYWYRQTLGQGPEFLTYFQNEAQLEKSRLLSDRFSAERPKGSFSTLEIQRTEQGDSAMYLCASSLRTAGGYTFGSGTRLTVV.

This rearrangement joins TRBV7-2 to TRBJ1-2; D remains ambiguous. Germline assignment: CDR1 SGHTA and CDR2 FQGNSA. CDR3 size: 12 residues. V lost 1 base and J 3 bases, leaving 3 bases between the germline ends. CDR3 nucleotides: TGTGCCAGCAGCTTAGTAGACTATGGCTACACCTTC. Translation: CASSLVDYGYTF.

The chain joins TRBV7-3 to TRBJ2-3; TRBD1 is a possible D gene (6 bases). The CDR3 covers 15 residues. Germline V gene lookup returns CDR1 SGHTA and CDR2 FQGTGA. With 2 bases removed from V and 3 bases from J, the gap between germline ends came to 12 bases. In DNA, the CDR3 is TGTGCCAGCAGCTTACAAGGGGGACGTACAGATACGCAGTATTTT. This translates into CASSLQGGRTDTQYF. Combining the CDR3 with reference TRBV7-3 and TRBJ2-3 gives the whole variable domain GAGVSQTPSNKVTEKGKYVELRCDPISGHTALYWYRQSLGQGPEFLIYFQGTGAADDSGLPNDRFFAVRPEGSVSTLKIQRTERGDSAVYLCASSLQGGRTDTQYFGPGTRLTVL.

The V and J genes are TRBV10-1 and TRBJ2-5, with D unresolved. The CDR3 extends over 12 amino acids. Germline loops: CDR1 WNHNN, CDR2 SYGVQD (reference sequence). V was pared by 3 bases and J by 2 bases, with 4 bases between. The CDR3 region has the DNA TGCGCCAGCAGTGACCCTCAAGAGACCCAGTACTTC. This sequence encodes CASSDPQETQYF.

CDR3 DNA: TGTGCCAGCAGTTTACGAGGGGCCGCGAACACCGGGGAGCTGTTTTTT. Its translation is CASSLRGAANTGELFF. The chain is built from TRBV28 and TRBJ2-2; TRBD1 or TRBD2 may be the D gene (5 bases each). The CDR3 length is 16 residues. With 2 bases removed from V and 0 bases from J, the gap between germline ends came to 10 bases. From germline, CDR1 is MDHEN and CDR2 SYDVKM.

The chain has TRBV19 and TRBJ1-1, with D possibly TRBD1 on 6 matching bases. Trimming removed 4 bases at V and 5 bases at J, with 14 bases between. The CDR3 spans 14 residues. The germline CDR1 and CDR2 sequences are LNHDA and SQIVND (reference sequence). The CDR3 region is CASSTQQGTTEAFF. The CDR3 DNA sequence: TGTGCCAGTAGTACGCAACAGGGTACGACTGAAGCTTTCTTT.

This chain joins TRBV5-1 and TRBJ2-2; 12 nucleotides match TRBD2. After removal of 3 bases from V and 6 bases from J, the junction contained 3 bases not matched to a gene. The CDR3 spans 15 residues. Germline V CDR1 and CDR2: SGHRS, YFSETQ. CDR3 DNA: TGCGCCAGCAGCTGGACTAGCGGGGCGGCCGGGGAGCTGTTTTTT. As protein: CASSWTSGAAGELFF.